These 19 T cell receptor beta chains came from one sample sequenced in a study of T cell responses to AZD1222 COVID-19 vaccine. TCRdb keeps only in-frame clones here, not all; method: immunoSEQ multiplex PCR. The sample yields some 130,000 clones, roughly nine tenths seen once. The sequenced sample was peripheral blood, obtained on day 0 of AZD1222 vaccination. The receptors were sampled from an adult in good health.

The chain employs TRBV12-3 or TRBV12-4 and TRBJ2-3, with D possibly matching TRBD1 (5 bases). The CDR3 is 12 amino acids. V lost 6 bases and J lost 10, with 14 bases in between. CDR3 bases: TGTGCCAGCAGGTTGAACAGGTTTGCGCAGTATTTT. Amino acid sequence: CASRLNRFAQYF.

A remark on this clone: This same CDR3 is encoded by further DNA sequences in the sample. The chain is built from TRBV3-1 (or the pseudogene TRBV3-2) and TRBJ1-1, with TRBD1 as a possible D gene (6 bases). The CDR3 spans 13 residues. Per germline, CDR1 LGHDT and CDR2 YNNKEL (reference sequence). The V and J ends lost 4 bases and 5 bases respectively, with 11 bases between them. The CDR3 DNA is TGTGCCAGCAGCCTTTCCAGGGGAACTGAAGCTTTCTTT. Translated: CASSLSRGTEAFF.

The V call is TRBV5-1, the J call TRBJ1-2; D gene uncertain. Germline V gives CDR1 SGHRS, CDR2 YFSETQ. The CDR3 consists of 14 residues. V was pared by 9 bases and J by 2 bases, with 17 bases between. The CDR3 here is CATGAGVGNYGYTF. In nucleotides, the CDR3 is TGCGCCACAGGAGCCGGGGTTGGAAACTATGGCTACACCTTC.

This chain's CDR3 is CASSHQGVGNTIYF. The CDR3 nucleotides read TGTGCCAGCAGCCACCAGGGGGTTGGAAACACCATATATTTT. The J gene is TRBJ1-3, the V gene TRBV5-8; 7 bases are shared with TRBD1. Germline V lookup: CDR1 SGHTS, CDR2 YDEGEE. V trimming: 4 bases; J trimming: 3 bases; junction bases outside the gene matches: 4. CDR3 length equals 14 residues.

The rearrangement links TRBV18 to TRBJ2-2; D might be TRBD1 (5 bases). Trimming stripped 5 bases from V and 4 bases from J, with 11 bases between. The length of the CDR3 is 14 residues. Germline V CDR1 and CDR2: KGHSH, LQKENI. The CDR3 region has the DNA TGTGCCAGCTCAACAGGTTGGGGCACCGGGGAGCTGTTTTTT. It codes for CASSTGWGTGELFF.

The rearrangement joins TRBV5-1 to TRBJ1-4; D is unclear. CDR3 length equals 17 residues. Germline V CDR1 and CDR2: SGHRS, YFSETQ. V was clipped by 4 bases and J by 6 bases, with 22 bases between them. The CDR3 nucleotides are TGCGCCAGCAGCCACAACACAAGGCGAACGGCGGATGAAAAACTGTTTTTT. Translation gives CASSHNTRRTADEKLFF.

This chain uses TRBV7-9 with TRBJ2-1; D uncertain. This CDR3 spans 17 amino acids. Deletions cut 2 bases from V and 7 bases from J, with 21 bases between. CDR1 and CDR2 (germline): SEHNR, FQNEAQ (reference sequence). CDR3 sequence reads: CASSLQIRQLGWNEQFF. The DNA for the CDR3 is TGTGCCAGCAGCTTACAGATTCGGCAGTTAGGGTGGAATGAGCAGTTCTTC.

The chain is built from TRBV3-1 (or the pseudogene TRBV3-2) and TRBJ1-6, with D maybe TRBD1 (6 bases). CDR1 and CDR2 (germline): LGHDT, YNNKEL (reference sequence). The germline V and J ends were trimmed by 1 base and 9 bases, with 10 bases remaining between them. The CDR3 is 14 residues long. The CDR3 bases are TGTGCCAGCAGCCAAGGCCGGACAGCTTCACCCCTCCACTTT. It codes for CASSQGRTASPLHF.

This chain joins TRBV3-1 (or the pseudogene TRBV3-2) and TRBJ1-6, with TRBD1 matching 7 bases. With V trimmed by 4 bases and J by 5 bases, 5 bases remained unmatched. The germline V gene has CDR1 LGHDT and CDR2 YNNKEL (reference sequence). The CDR3 contains 15 residues. The CDR3 region is CASSPTGEDNSPLHF. CDR3 DNA: TGTGCCAGCAGCCCTACAGGGGAGGATAATTCACCCCTCCACTTT.

The chain recombines TRBV4-1 with TRBJ1-3; D is unclear. The CDR3 has 15 residues. V lost 4 bases and J 2 bases, leaving 12 bases between the germline ends. Germline values: CDR1 MGHRA, CDR2 YSYEKL. The CDR3 loop reads CASSLLNLAGNTIYF. The CDR3, as DNA: TGCGCCAGCAGCCTCTTAAACCTCGCTGGAAACACCATATATTTT.

CDR3 amino acids: CASSQDRTISYEQYF. In DNA form, the CDR3 reads TGTGCCAGCAGCCAAGACAGGACAATCTCCTACGAGCAGTACTTC. V gene TRBV3-1 (or the pseudogene TRBV3-2) combines with J gene TRBJ2-7; possibly TRBD1 for D (5 bases). V lost 0 bases to trimming and J lost 0 bases, with 9 bases between them. The CDR3 spans 15 residues. The V gene's germline CDR1 is LGHDT and CDR2 YNNKEL (reference sequence).

The V gene is TRBV4-2, the J gene TRBJ1-3; D is perhaps TRBD1 (5 bases). The CDR3 covers 15 residues. From germline, CDR1 is LGHNA and CDR2 YNFKEQ. V was cut by 4 bases and J by 6 bases, with 16 bases left in between. As DNA, the CDR3 is TGTGCCAGCAGCCTTGGGACGCCCTATGCAAACACCATATATTTT. Amino acids: CASSLGTPYANTIYF.

The chain uses TRBV2 and TRBJ1-3; unclear D gene. The CDR3 loop spans 11 amino acids. Per germline, CDR1 SNHLY and CDR2 FYNNEI. Between the trimmed V and J ends, which lost 6 bases and 4 bases, there was a span of 4 bases. The CDR3 sequence: CASSGGNTIYF. The CDR3 coding sequence is TGTGCCAGCAGCGGGGGAAACACCATATATTTT.

In this sample, this clone turned up once. The V and J genes are TRBV2 and TRBJ1-3; D not resolved. Trimming stripped 0 bases from V and 4 bases from J, with 10 bases between. The CDR3 runs to 15 residues. The germline gives CDR1 SNHLY, CDR2 FYNNEI. DNA of the CDR3: TGTGCCAGCAGTGAAGCGGGCTTTTGGGGAAACACCATATATTTT. It specifies CASSEAGFWGNTIYF.

This clone showed up just a few times. The V call is TRBV27, the J call TRBJ1-1; D unresolved. This CDR3 comprises 13 residues. Germline-derived CDR1 and CDR2 are MNHEY and SMNVEV (reference sequence). Trimming took off 2 bases at V and 6 bases at J, with 10 bases between the two ends. DNA of the CDR3: TGTGCCAGCAGTTTAGGTGGGCTCGCTGAAGCTTTCTTT. It translates to CASSLGGLAEAFF.

The chain carries TRBV10-3 and TRBJ1-3, with D hard to call. Trimming took 6 bases from V and 4 from J, leaving 10 bases between them. The germline gives CDR1 ENHRY, CDR2 SYGVKD. The CDR3 length is 13 residues. The CDR3 sequence: CAIRVSQGNTIYF. The CDR3, as DNA: TGTGCCATCAGGGTGTCTCAAGGAAACACCATATATTTT.

V and J are TRBV19 and TRBJ1-5; D remains ambiguous. V lost 7 bases and J lost 7, with 14 bases in between. Germline V gene lookup returns CDR1 LNHDA and CDR2 SQIVND (reference sequence). The CDR3 extends over 13 amino acids. The DNA for the CDR3 is TGTGCCAGTAACTCCGGTGGGTACCAGCCCCAGCATTTT. Translated, it gives CASNSGGYQPQHF.

This rearrangement joins TRBV4-2 to TRBJ1-2, with 8 bases that match TRBD1. The CDR3 length is 15 residues. Losses at the gene ends were 4 bases for V and 3 bases for J; bases not matched to a gene: 7. Germline values: CDR1 LGHNA, CDR2 YNFKEQ. Here the CDR3 reads CASSPRGQGDYGYTF. CDR3 bases: TGTGCCAGCAGCCCGCGCGGACAGGGCGACTATGGCTACACCTTC.

The chain recombines TRBV5-1 with TRBJ2-3, with 7 bases that match TRBD1. The CDR3 consists of 14 residues. The J segment lost 5 bases and the V segment lost 4 bases, leaving 7 bases of the junction unmatched. The germline V gene encodes CDR1 SGHRS and CDR2 YFSETQ. CDR3 protein: CASSRQGVEDTQYF. The CDR3 DNA sequence: TGCGCCAGCAGCCGACAGGGTGTGGAAGATACGCAGTATTTT.